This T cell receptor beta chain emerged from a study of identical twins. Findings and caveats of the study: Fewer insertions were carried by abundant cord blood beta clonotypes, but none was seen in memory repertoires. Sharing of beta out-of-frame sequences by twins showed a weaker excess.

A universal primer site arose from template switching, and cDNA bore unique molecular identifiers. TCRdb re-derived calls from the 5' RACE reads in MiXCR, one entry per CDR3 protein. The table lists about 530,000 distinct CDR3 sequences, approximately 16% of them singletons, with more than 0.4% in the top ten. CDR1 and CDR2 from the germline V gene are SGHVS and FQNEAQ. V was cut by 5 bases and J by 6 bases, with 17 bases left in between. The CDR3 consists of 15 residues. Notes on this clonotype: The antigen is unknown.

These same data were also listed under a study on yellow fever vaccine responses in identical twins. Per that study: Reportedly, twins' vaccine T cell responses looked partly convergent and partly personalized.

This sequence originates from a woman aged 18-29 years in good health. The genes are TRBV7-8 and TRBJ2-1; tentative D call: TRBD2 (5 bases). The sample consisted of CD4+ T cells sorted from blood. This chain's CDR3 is CASSLVLGRGNEQFF. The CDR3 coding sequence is TGTGCCAGCAGCCTCGTGTTAGGCCGGGGCAATGAGCAGTTCTTC.